This TCR beta chain originates from a study of T cells after yellow fever vaccination. Trimming pared 6 bases from V and 6 bases from J, leaving 12 bases between. Germline V gives CDR1 MNHEY, CDR2 SVGAGI. The CDR3 has 12 amino acids. This clonotype was counted between two and nine times. Its cognate antigen is unknown. By 5'RACE template switching, TCR cDNA was produced, with a universal primer site and UMIs added in the process. Each CDR3 protein gets one entry after TCRdb re-called the 5' RACE reads with MiXCR. Among roughly 320,000 distinct CDR3 sequences listed, approximately 11% were seen once. Points from the study as a whole: Of the clonotypes, a small share occurred in both CD4 and CD8 compartments. Post-booster samples contained most primary-vaccination clones (approximately 97% CD4, 70% to 90% CD8). In FACS-sorted repertoires, abundant clonotypes from the bulk population could appear as contaminants.

The chain is built from TRBV6-5 and TRBJ2-7; possibly TRBD1 for D (5 bases). The sequenced sample was CD4+ T cells sorted from PBMCs, obtained 45 days after the yellow fever booster vaccination. This receptor was obtained from a man between 18 and 35 years old who received the YFV17D yellow fever vaccine. The CDR3 DNA follows: TGTGCCAGCAGAAGGGGTCGCGGCGAGCAGTACTTC. Amino acids: CASRRGRGEQYF.